This T cell receptor (beta chain) was obtained from a study of blood T cell repertoires in COVID-19. Study-wide background: Collection of acute and convalescent COVID-19 samples took place in the United States, Italy and Spain. The analysed material was cDNA or gDNA that came from T cells, B-cell-depleted T cells, or PBMCs.

In the source study's methods: From reference gene primer amplification, estimates of nucleated cell counts were derived. Sequencing used immunoSEQ multiplex PCR; TCRdb keeps in-frame clones, though not all of them. V, J and clone size are taken as reported in that table, and D and trimming were inferred from the DNA itself. There are 65,000 to 85,000 clones in the sample; around four fifths occur only once, and 5.3% lies in the top ten. The CDR3 length is 15 residues. V dropped 0 bases and J dropped 4 bases, with 11 bases sitting between them. From germline, CDR1 is MNHEY and CDR2 SVGAGI. This clone showed up just a few times.

V gene TRBV6-5 combines with J gene TRBJ2-3, with D perhaps matching TRBD2 (5 bases). The origin of this receptor is a man aged 50-60 years with active COVID-19. The sequencing sample was made of peripheral blood. The CDR3 loop is CASSYSPERPDTQYF. The CDR3 DNA reads as TGTGCCAGCAGTTACTCGCCGGAGCGGCCAGATACGCAGTATTTT.